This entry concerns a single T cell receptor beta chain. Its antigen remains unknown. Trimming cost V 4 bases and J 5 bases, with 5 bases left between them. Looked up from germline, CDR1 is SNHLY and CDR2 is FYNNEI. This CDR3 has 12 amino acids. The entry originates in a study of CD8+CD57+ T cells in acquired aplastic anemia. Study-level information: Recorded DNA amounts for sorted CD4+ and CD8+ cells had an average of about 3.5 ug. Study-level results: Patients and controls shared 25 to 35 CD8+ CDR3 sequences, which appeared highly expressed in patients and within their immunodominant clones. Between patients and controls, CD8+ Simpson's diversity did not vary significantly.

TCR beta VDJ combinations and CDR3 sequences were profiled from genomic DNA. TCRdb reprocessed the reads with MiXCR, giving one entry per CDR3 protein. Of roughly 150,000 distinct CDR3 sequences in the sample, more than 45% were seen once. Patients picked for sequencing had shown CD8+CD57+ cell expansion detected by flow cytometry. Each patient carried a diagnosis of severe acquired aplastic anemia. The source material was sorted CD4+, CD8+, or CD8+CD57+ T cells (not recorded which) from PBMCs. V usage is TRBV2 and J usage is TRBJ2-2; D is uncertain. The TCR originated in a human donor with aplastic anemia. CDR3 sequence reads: CASSGGTGELFF. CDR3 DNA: TGTGCCAGCAGTGGTGGAACCGGGGAGCTGTTTTTT.